This paragraph reports one T cell receptor beta chain. The antigen remains unidentified. V was cut by 4 bases and J by 1 base, with 13 bases left in between. This CDR3 comprises 14 residues. Germline V CDR1 and CDR2: SQVTM, ANQGSEA. This entry is derived from a study of blood T cells in healthy people across ages. Study as a whole: About one barcoded beta molecule per two T cells was the capture yield of template switching. Whole-study findings and limits: Roughly linearly, TCR beta diversity per million T cells fell as age increased. Lack of knowledge of donor CMV status possibly confounded expanded clonotype changes.

Primers used in a second PCR of about 7 to 12 cycles were a sample-barcoded 5' primer and a J-beta primer mix. From the 5' RACE reads, TCRdb called clonotypes with MiXCR, one entry per CDR3 protein. The data show about 1.8 million distinct CDR3 sequences, around 50% seen once. Every donor gave ten milliliters of peripheral blood. The chain joins TRBV29-1 to TRBJ1-1, with D perhaps matching TRBD1 (5 bases). Material: blood. This receptor was obtained from a woman between 40 and 55 years old in good health. This chain's CDR3 is CSVALAGRNTEAFF. The CDR3 DNA follows: TGCAGCGTTGCTCTAGCGGGGCGGAACACTGAAGCTTTCTTT.